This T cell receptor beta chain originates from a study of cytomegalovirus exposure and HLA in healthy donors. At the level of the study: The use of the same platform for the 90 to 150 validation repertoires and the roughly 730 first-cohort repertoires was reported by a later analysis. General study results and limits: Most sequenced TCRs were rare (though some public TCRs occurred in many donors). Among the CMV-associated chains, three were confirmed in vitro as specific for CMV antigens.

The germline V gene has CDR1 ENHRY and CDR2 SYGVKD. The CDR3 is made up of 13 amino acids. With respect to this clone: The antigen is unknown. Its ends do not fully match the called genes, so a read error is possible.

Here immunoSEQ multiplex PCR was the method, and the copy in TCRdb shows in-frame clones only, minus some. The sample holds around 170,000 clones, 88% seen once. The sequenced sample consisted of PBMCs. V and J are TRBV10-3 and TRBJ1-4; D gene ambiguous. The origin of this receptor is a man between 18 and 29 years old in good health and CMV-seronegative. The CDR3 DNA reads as TGTGCCATCAATGAGTCGGCGGCTGAAAAACTGTTTTTT. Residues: CAINESAAEKLFF.